Listed below are T cell receptor beta chains from one sample, sequenced in a study of blood T cell repertoires in COVID-19. Clones were sequenced by immunoSEQ multiplex PCR, and TCRdb holds only the in-frame ones, with some missing. The sample lists about 170,000 clones; roughly 84% were seen once. Material for sequencing was peripheral blood. The receptor set was obtained from a human donor with acute or convalescent COVID-19. The donor label of this sample is uncertain. CDR3s include the opening cysteine and the closing phenylalanine or tryptophan. A D gene is named only where the DNA matches it firmly. For some rows the clone size is stated as once, few or many, or as a class when expanded; others skip it.

abundance	j_gene	v_gene	d_gene	CDR3aa	CDR3nt
.	TRBJ2-7	TRBV6-5	.	CASIISYEQYF	TGTGCCAGCATTATCTCCTACGAGCAGTACTTC
once	TRBJ1-3	TRBV5-8	.	CASSLTASHSGNTIYF	TGTGCCAGCAGCTTGACAGCATCTCACTCTGGAAACACCATATATTTT
.	TRBJ1-2	TRBV19	.	CASSIKDSLGYTF	TGTGCCAGTAGTATTAAGGACAGCCTGGGCTACACCTTC
few	TRBJ1-3	TRBV5-1	.	CASSLVGGSGNTIYF	TGCGCCAGCAGCTTGGTGGGGGGCTCTGGAAACACCATATATTTT
.	TRBJ2-3	TRBV9	.	CASSVGGESSTDTQYF	TGTGCCAGCAGCGTAGGGGGGGAGTCGTCCACAGATACGCAGTATTTT
.	TRBJ2-2	TRBV6-8	.	CASPSEAGTGELFF	TGTGCCAGCCCATCCGAAGCCGGTACCGGGGAGCTGTTTTTT
.	TRBJ1-5	TRBV19	TRBD1	CASSGTVGQPQHF	TGTGCCAGTTCCGGGACAGTAGGTCAGCCCCAGCATTTT
.	TRBJ2-1	TRBV11-3	.	CASSSRRRNEQFF	TGTGCCAGCAGCTCGAGGAGGCGGAATGAGCAGTTCTTC
.	TRBJ2-3	TRBV5-4	TRBD1	CASSIQGAGMQYF	TGTGCCAGCAGCATACAGGGGGCGGGGATGCAGTATTTT
.	TRBJ1-6	TRBV10-1	.	CASSEGSQGNSPLHF	TGCGCCAGCAGTGAAGGGTCGCAGGGGAATTCACCCCTCCACTTT
.	TRBJ1-2	TRBV2	.	CASKERGSNYGYTF	TGTGCCAGCAAGGAACGGGGGTCTAACTATGGCTACACCTTC
.	TRBJ2-1	TRBV20-1	TRBD2	CSASPWTSGRDEQFF	TGCAGTGCTAGTCCGTGGACTAGCGGGAGGGATGAGCAGTTCTTC
.	TRBJ2-4	TRBV28	.	CASSLVANVNIQYF	TGTGCCAGCAGTTTGGTTGCGAATGTGAACATTCAGTACTTC
.	TRBJ2-1	TRBV10-3	TRBD2	CAISGLAGAVGEQFF	TGTGCCATCAGTGGTCTAGCGGGAGCGGTCGGTGAGCAGTTCTTC
once	TRBJ2-2	TRBV28	TRBD2	CASSLAGAGTGELFF	TGTGCCAGCAGTTTAGCGGGAGCGGGCACCGGGGAGCTGTTTTTT
once	TRBJ1-2	TRBV5-1	.	CASSVDGIWGYTF	TGCGCCAGCAGCGTTGACGGGATTTGGGGCTACACCTTC
.	TRBJ2-2	TRBV5-4	TRBD2	CASSLASGHRELFF	TGTGCCAGCAGCTTGGCTAGCGGCCACCGGGAGCTGTTTTTT
.	TRBJ1-2	TRBV20-1	.	CSATQDYGYTF	TGCAGTGCTACACAAGACTATGGCTACACCTTC
once	TRBJ2-1	TRBV6-5	TRBD2	CASTTSGRSEQFF	TGTGCCAGCACGACTAGCGGGAGGAGTGAGCAGTTCTTC
.	TRBJ2-5	TRBV9	TRBD2	CASSMLAGGPVETQYF	TGTGCCAGCAGCATGCTAGCGGGGGGGCCGGTGGAGACCCAGTACTTC
.	TRBJ2-3	TRBV5-1	TRBD2	CASSFGASGGSTDTQYF	TGCGCCAGCAGCTTCGGGGCTAGCGGGGGGTCCACAGATACGCAGTATTTT
.	TRBJ1-1	TRBV19	.	CASSIRQVNTEAFF	TGTGCCAGTAGTATTAGACAGGTTAACACTGAAGCTTTCTTT
.	TRBJ2-1	TRBV10-3	.	CAISEGGAGYNEQFF	TGTGCCATCAGTGAAGGGGGGGCGGGCTACAATGAGCAGTTCTTC
once	TRBJ2-7	TRBV18	.	CASSPPSSEQYF	TGTGCCAGCTCACCACCTTCCTCCGAGCAGTACTTC
.	TRBJ1-1	TRBV29-1	.	CSVGGENTEAFF	TGCAGCGTTGGTGGAGAGAACACTGAAGCTTTCTTT
.	TRBJ2-3	TRBV5-4	.	CASSLPLGRTDTQYF	TGTGCCAGCAGCCTACCCCTAGGGAGGACAGATACGCAGTATTTT
.	TRBJ2-7	TRBV15	TRBD2	CATSRGSGISYEQYF	TGTGCCACCAGCAGAGGGAGCGGGATTTCCTACGAGCAGTACTTC
.	TRBJ1-5	TRBV2	.	CASSEYQTEDQPQHF	TGTGCCAGCAGTGAATACCAAACGGAGGATCAGCCCCAGCATTTT
.	TRBJ1-3	TRBV13	.	CASSLAPGAGNTIYF	TGTGCCAGCAGCCTTGCCCCAGGGGCTGGAAACACCATATATTTT
.	TRBJ2-7	TRBV27	TRBD2	CASSSSGRWYEQYF	TGTGCCAGCAGTTCCAGCGGGAGGTGGTACGAGCAGTACTTC
.	TRBJ1-3	TRBV7-9	TRBD1	CASSFGTGEAGNTIYF	TGTGCCAGCAGCTTCGGGACAGGGGAGGCTGGAAACACCATATATTTT
.	TRBJ2-1	TRBV27	.	CASSFSMSSYNEQFF	TGTGCCAGCAGTTTTTCCATGAGCTCCTACAATGAGCAGTTCTTC
once	TRBJ1-1	TRBV20-1	.	CSASPFTEAFF	TGCAGTGCTAGCCCGTTCACTGAAGCTTTCTTT
.	TRBJ1-6	TRBV6-5	.	CASSYSLRGSPLHF	TGTGCCAGCAGTTACTCGCTCAGGGGCTCACCCCTCCACTTT
.	TRBJ2-7	TRBV6-5	TRBD1	CASKPGQGAVYEQYF	TGTGCCAGTAAACCGGGACAGGGGGCTGTCTACGAGCAGTACTTC
.	TRBJ2-7	TRBV20-1	.	CSASLGDYEQYF	TGCAGTGCTAGTTTGGGAGACTACGAGCAGTACTTC
.	TRBJ1-5	TRBV19	.	CASRFEQGNQPQHF	TGTGCCAGTAGGTTCGAACAGGGAAATCAGCCCCAGCATTTT
.	TRBJ2-1	TRBV30	TRBD2	CAYSSGGYNEQFF	TGTGCCTACTCTAGCGGGGGTTACAATGAGCAGTTCTTC
.	TRBJ2-5	TRBV5-4	TRBD1	CASSYRGGQETQYF	TGTGCCAGCAGCTACAGGGGTGGCCAAGAGACCCAGTACTTC
few	TRBJ1-3	TRBV30	.	CAWKNAGLASGNTIYF	TGTGCCTGGAAGAACGCGGGACTCGCCTCTGGAAACACCATATATTTT
.	TRBJ2-1	TRBV7-8	TRBD2	CASSPGGGLAGNEQFF	TGTGCCAGCAGCCCCGGGGGGGGACTAGCGGGCAATGAGCAGTTCTTC
.	TRBJ1-5	TRBV6-8	.	CASSYSGFTYNQPQHF	TGTGCCAGCAGTTATTCAGGATTTACGTACAATCAGCCCCAGCATTTT
.	TRBJ2-1	TRBV3-1/TRBV3-2	TRBD2	CASSLGLAYNEQFF	TGTGCCAGCAGCCTGGGACTAGCATACAATGAGCAGTTCTTC
.	TRBJ2-1	TRBV18	TRBD2	CASSPPGSRLAGANEQFF	TGTGCCAGCTCACCACCGGGCTCCCGGCTAGCGGGGGCCAATGAGCAGTTCTTC
.	TRBJ1-1	TRBV29-1	.	CSVDPWGGAMGTEAFF	TGCAGCGTTGATCCCTGGGGGGGGGCGATGGGCACTGAAGCTTTCTTT
.	TRBJ1-5	TRBV28	.	CASSSSGLHQPQHF	TGTGCCAGCAGTTCTAGTGGACTGCATCAGCCCCAGCATTTT
many	TRBJ2-2	TRBV5-4	TRBD1	CASRPTGANTGELFF	TGTGCCAGCAGGCCGACAGGGGCGAACACCGGGGAGCTGTTTTTT
.	TRBJ1-5	TRBV29-1	TRBD1	CSVAPGQGGQPQHF	TGCAGCGTTGCTCCGGGACAGGGAGGTCAGCCCCAGCATTTT
.	TRBJ2-1	TRBV11-3	TRBD2	CASSPLAGGYNEQFF	TGTGCCAGCAGCCCACTAGCGGGAGGGTACAATGAGCAGTTCTTC
.	TRBJ1-5	TRBV18	.	CASSPGGGGSQPQHF	TGTGCCAGCTCACCAGGCGGTGGGGGGAGTCAGCCCCAGCATTTT
once	TRBJ1-6	TRBV5-1	.	CASSSDGQPYNSPLHF	TGCGCCAGCAGCAGTGACGGACAGCCTTATAATTCACCCCTCCACTTT